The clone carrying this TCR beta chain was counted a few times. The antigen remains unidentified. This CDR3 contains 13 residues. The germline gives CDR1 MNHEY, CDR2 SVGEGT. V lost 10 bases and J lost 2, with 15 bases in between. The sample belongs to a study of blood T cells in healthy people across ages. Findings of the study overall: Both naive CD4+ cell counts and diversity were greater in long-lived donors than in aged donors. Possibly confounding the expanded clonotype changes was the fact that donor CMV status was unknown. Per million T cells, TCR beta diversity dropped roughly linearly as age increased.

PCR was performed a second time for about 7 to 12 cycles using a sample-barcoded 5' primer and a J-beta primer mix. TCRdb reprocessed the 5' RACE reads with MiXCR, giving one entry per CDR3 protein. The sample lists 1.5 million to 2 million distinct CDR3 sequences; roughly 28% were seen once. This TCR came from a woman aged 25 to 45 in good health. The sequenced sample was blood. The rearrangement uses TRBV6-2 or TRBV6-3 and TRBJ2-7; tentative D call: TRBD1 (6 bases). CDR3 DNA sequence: TGTGCCACTGCCGGGACACAGACCTACGAGCAGTACTTC. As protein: CATAGTQTYEQYF.